A single sample is the source of the 6 T cell receptor beta chains below, sequenced in a study of CD8 T cells in Susac syndrome. With random hexamers, roughly 0.45 to 1 ug RNA was reverse transcribed. Via MiXCR, TCRdb re-called the immunoSEQ multiplex PCR reads, giving one row per CDR3 protein. Of about 440,000 distinct CDR3 sequences listed, more than 70% were seen once; the top ten hold under 0.15%. The sample was CD8+ T cells from PBMCs. Source of these receptors: a human donor with multiple sclerosis.

The rearrangement links TRBV24-1 to TRBJ1-4, with D tentatively TRBD1 (5 bases). The CDR3 consists of 13 residues. V was pared by 10 bases and J by 3 bases, with 11 bases between. Germline CDR1 and CDR2: KGHDR and SFDVKD. The CDR3 protein is CATSGSSNEKLFF. The CDR3 DNA reads as TGTGCCACTTCAGGGTCTTCTAATGAAAAACTGTTTTTT.

The chain couples TRBV28 to TRBJ2-2; 7 bases are a match to TRBD1. CDR3 length: 15 residues. The trim removed 3 bases at V and 11 bases at J, leaving 12 bases unmatched. CDR1 MDHEN and CDR2 SYDVKM come from the germline V gene. The CDR3 DNA reads as TGTGCCAGCAGTTTGCCCCGGGACAGCCGGGCCGAGCTGTTTTTT. This translates into CASSLPRDSRAELFF.

The V and J genes are TRBV12-5 and TRBJ1-1, with D uncertain. Germline values: CDR1 LGHNT, CDR2 FRNRAP. The CDR3 runs 11 residues. Trimming removed 6 bases at V and 0 bases at J, with 2 bases between. In DNA form, the CDR3 reads TGTGCTAGTGGGCTGAACACTGAAGCTTTCTTT. Translated: CASGLNTEAFF.

This clonotype has a single count. The rearrangement uses TRBV6-5 and TRBJ1-6, with D perhaps matching TRBD1 (5 bases). CDR1 and CDR2 from the germline V gene are MNHEY and SVGAGI. The CDR3 is 17 residues long. Between the trimmed V and J ends, which lost 2 bases and 8 bases, there was a span of 19 bases. The CDR3 sequence is CASSYLLRLGPDSPLHF. The CDR3 DNA reads as TGTGCCAGCAGTTACCTCCTTCGGCTGGGGCCAGATTCACCCCTCCACTTT.

The chain couples TRBV27 to TRBJ2-7; no clear D. The V gene's germline CDR1 is MNHEY and CDR2 SMNVEV (reference sequence). The CDR3 extends over 13 amino acids. The V and J ends lost 4 bases and 0 bases respectively, with 7 bases between them. The CDR3 DNA is TGTGCCAGCAGTTCAACAGCCTCCTACGAGCAGTACTTC. Translation: CASSSTASYEQYF.

CDR3 bases: TGTGCCAGCAGCTTAGAAATCCAGGCTGGGGCCAACGTCCTGACTTTC. Protein product: CASSLEIQAGANVLTF. The chain links TRBV7-2 to TRBJ2-6; D remains ambiguous. V lost 1 base to trimming and J lost 2 bases, with 9 bases between them. In germline, CDR1 is SGHTA, CDR2 FQGNSA. The CDR3 has 16 amino acids.